This T cell receptor (beta chain) comes out of a study of PD-L1 blockade in urothelial cancer. Study in general: Counts from blood samples showed a median of about 150,000 T cells.

Some clones are missing from TCRdb's copy, which holds only in-frame ones; the method was immunoSEQ multiplex PCR. The sample records about 74,000 clones, about 85% being singletons. CDR3 length: 16 amino acids. V shed 0 bases and J 3 bases; nucleotides not matched to a gene: 5. The V gene's germline CDR1 is LGHNT and CDR2 FRNRAP. Material: PBMCs, obtained around atezolizumab (anti-PD-L1) treatment. The V gene is TRBV12-5, the J gene TRBJ2-1; 7 nucleotides line up with TRBD1. The receptor was derived from a man aged 65 to 79 with urothelial cancer. The DNA of the CDR3 is TGTGCTAGTGGTTTGGTAAAGGGACAGTACTACAATGAGCAGTTCTTC. Residues: CASGLVKGQYYNEQFF.